This T cell receptor (beta chain) stems from a study of T cells in localized non-small cell lung cancer. The study's findings and limits: Uninvolved adjacent lung had more T cell clonality than any other tissue, topping tumor. Tumor samples were not multi-region, leaving intratumor heterogeneity unexcluded. For the top 100 tumor clones, a median roughly 53 also appeared in adjacent lung.

Sequenced by immunoSEQ multiplex PCR; TCRdb stores in-frame clones only, minus some. The profile shows fewer than 40,000 clones, 85% to 95% of them singletons. This clone was found a few times. The antigen remains undetermined. The CDR3 consists of 14 residues. V lost 5 bases and J lost 7; bases outside the gene matches: 6. CDR1 and CDR2 (germline): KGHSH, LQKENI. The J gene is TRBJ1-1, the V gene TRBV18; 11 bases map to TRBD1. The sequence derives from a female donor of 60 years or more with stage I lung adenocarcinoma. The specimen was peripheral blood, collected before any cancer treatment. CDR3 DNA sequence: TGTGCCAGCTCATCGGGACAGGGGGAGGTTGAAGCTTTCTTT. This encodes CASSSGQGEVEAFF.